This T cell receptor (beta chain) comes out of a study of blood T cells in healthy people across ages. Primers used in a second PCR of about 7 to 12 cycles were a sample-barcoded 5' primer and a J-beta primer mix. TCRdb passed the 5' RACE reads through MiXCR, listing each CDR3 protein once. The data show 800,000 to 950,000 distinct CDR3 sequences, around 29% seen once. Germline V gene data show CDR1 as SGHTA and CDR2 as FQGNSA. The length of the CDR3 is 12 residues. The same sample was also studied in work on T cells of mothers and their children.

The receptor comes from a woman between 40 and 55 years old in good health. Sequencing was done on a sample of blood. This chain joins TRBV7-2 and TRBJ1-6; D might be TRBD1 (6 bases). The CDR3 protein is CASRDTNSPLHF. The CDR3, as DNA: TGTGCGAGCCGGGACACTAATTCACCCCTCCACTTT.